The present T cell receptor beta chain was sequenced within a study of post-analysis software for immune sequencing data. Findings and caveats of the study: Patients had higher frequencies than controls of five TRBV segments, including TRBV5-6, TRBV5-1 and TRBV20-1.

cDNA libraries for TCR beta contained unique molecular identifiers. Each sample of about 0.95 to 10 million input T cells yielded about 500,000 cDNA molecules, so each molecule approximated one T cell. Each CDR3 protein gets one entry after TCRdb re-called the PCR reads with MiXCR. The sample has some 700,000 distinct CDR3 sequences, more than 50% seen once; the top ten hold about 11%. This CDR3 contains 13 residues. From germline, CDR1 is SGHNT and CDR2 YYREEE (reference sequence). On this clonotype itself: Its target is not known.

V and J are TRBV5-4 and TRBJ2-7; perhaps D is TRBD1 or TRBD2 (5 bases each). TRBJ2-5 explains the end of the DNA better; the J call may be wrong. The sequence derives from a girl aged 2 to 9 with multiple sclerosis. Material for sequencing was blood. The CDR3 bases are TGTGCCAGCAGCTTGGTGGAGAGGGGGACCCAGTACTTC. It translates to CASSLVERGTQYF.